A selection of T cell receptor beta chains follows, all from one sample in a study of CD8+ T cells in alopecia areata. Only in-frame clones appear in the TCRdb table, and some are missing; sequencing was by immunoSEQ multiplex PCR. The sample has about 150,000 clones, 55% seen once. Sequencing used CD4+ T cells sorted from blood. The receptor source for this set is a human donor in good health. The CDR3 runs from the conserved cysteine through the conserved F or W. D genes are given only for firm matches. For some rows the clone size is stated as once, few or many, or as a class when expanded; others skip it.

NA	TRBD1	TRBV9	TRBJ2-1	TGTGCCAGCAGCACCGTTTTAGGGGGCGAGCAGTTCTTC	CASSTVLGGEQFF
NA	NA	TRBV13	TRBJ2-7	TGTGCCAGCAGCTTAAGGGCTTTTTCCTACGAGCAGTACTTC	CASSLRAFSYEQYF
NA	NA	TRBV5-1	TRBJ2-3	TGCGCCAGCAGCTCCCGGTCGGGGCAAGATACGCAGTATTTT	CASSSRSGQDTQYF
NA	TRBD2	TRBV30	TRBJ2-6	TGTGCCGGTTCTCTAGCGGGATTCTCTGGGGCCAACGTCCTGACTTTC	CAGSLAGFSGANVLTF
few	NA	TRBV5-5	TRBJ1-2	TGTGCCAGCAGCCGGGACCCTGGAGAATATGGCTACACCTTC	CASSRDPGEYGYTF
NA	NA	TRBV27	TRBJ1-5	TGTGCCAGCAGTTTTCGGGACAATCAGCCCCAGCATTTT	CASSFRDNQPQHF
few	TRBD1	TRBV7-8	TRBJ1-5	TGTGCCAGCAGCTTAGCGGCGGGGACAGGGAATCAGCCCCAGCATTTT	CASSLAAGTGNQPQHF
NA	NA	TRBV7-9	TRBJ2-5	TGTGCCAGCAGCTTAGACTCTCAAGGGGAGACCCAGTACTTC	CASSLDSQGETQYF
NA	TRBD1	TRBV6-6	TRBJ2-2	TGTGCCAGCACGAGACAGGGCTTTACTGGGGAGCTGTTTTTT	CASTRQGFTGELFF
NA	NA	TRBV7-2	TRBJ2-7	TGTGCCAGCAGCCGCCTGCTCTCCTACGAGCAGTACTTC	CASSRLLSYEQYF
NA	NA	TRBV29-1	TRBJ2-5	TGCAGCGTTGAAGATAGGACGGGAGAGACCCAGTACTTC	CSVEDRTGETQYF
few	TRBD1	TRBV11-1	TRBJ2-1	TGTGCCAGCAGCAGTGACAGGGACCATGAGCAGTTCTTC	CASSSDRDHEQFF
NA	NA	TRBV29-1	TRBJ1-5	TGCAGCGTTTCCGGGGACAATCAGCCCCAGCATTTT	CSVSGDNQPQHF
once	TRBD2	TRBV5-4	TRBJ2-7	TGTGCCAGCAGCTTGGCGGCTAGCGGGAGCCGAAGCTCCTACGAGCAGTACTTC	CASSLAASGSRSSYEQYF
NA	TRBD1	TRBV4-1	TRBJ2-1	TGCGCCAGCAACCCCGTGGGACAGGGTCTCAATGAGCAGTTCTTC	CASNPVGQGLNEQFF
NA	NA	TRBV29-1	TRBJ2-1	TGCAGCGTTCTGGGACACAGGAACAATGAGCAGTTCTTC	CSVLGHRNNEQFF